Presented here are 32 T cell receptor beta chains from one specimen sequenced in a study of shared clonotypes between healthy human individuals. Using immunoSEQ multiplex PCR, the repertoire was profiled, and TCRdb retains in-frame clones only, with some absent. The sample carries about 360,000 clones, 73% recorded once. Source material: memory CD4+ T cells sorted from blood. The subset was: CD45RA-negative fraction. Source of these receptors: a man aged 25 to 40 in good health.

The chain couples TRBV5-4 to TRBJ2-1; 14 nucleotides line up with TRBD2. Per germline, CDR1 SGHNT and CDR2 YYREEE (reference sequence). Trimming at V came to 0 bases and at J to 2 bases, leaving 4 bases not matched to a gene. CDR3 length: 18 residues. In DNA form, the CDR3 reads TGTGCCAGCAGCTTGGGACTAGCGGGAGGGGGGACCTACAATGAGCAGTTCTTC. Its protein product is CASSLGLAGGGTYNEQFF. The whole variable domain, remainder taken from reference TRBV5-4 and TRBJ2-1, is ETGVTQSPTHLIKTRGQQVTLRCSSQSGHNTVSWYQQALGQGPQFIFQYYREEENGRGNFPPRFSGLQFPNYSSELNVNALELDDSALYLCASSLGLAGGGTYNEQFFGPGTRLTVL.

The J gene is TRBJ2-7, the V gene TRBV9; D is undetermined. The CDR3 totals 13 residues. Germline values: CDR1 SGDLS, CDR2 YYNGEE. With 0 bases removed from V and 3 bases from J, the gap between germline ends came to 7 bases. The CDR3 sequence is CASSVDENYEQYF. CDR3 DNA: TGTGCCAGCAGCGTAGACGAGAACTACGAGCAGTACTTC.

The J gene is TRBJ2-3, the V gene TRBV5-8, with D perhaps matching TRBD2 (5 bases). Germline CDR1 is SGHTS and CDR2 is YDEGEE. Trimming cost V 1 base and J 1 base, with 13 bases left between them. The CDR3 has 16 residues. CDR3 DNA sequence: TGTGCCAGCAGCTTGTACACGGGAACGGGCACAGATACGCAGTATTTT. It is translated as CASSLYTGTGTDTQYF.

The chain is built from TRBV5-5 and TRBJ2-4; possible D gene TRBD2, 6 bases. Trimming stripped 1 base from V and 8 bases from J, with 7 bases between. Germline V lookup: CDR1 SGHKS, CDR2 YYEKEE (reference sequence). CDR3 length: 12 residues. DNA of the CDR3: TGTGCCAGCAGCTTGACGGGGGACATTCAGTACTTC. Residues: CASSLTGDIQYF.

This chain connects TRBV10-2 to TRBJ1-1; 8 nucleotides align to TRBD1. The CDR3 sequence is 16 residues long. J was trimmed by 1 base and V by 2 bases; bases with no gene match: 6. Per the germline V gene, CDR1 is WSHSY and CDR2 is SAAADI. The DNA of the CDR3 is TGCGCCAGCAGTGAGCGACAGGGGAGGGGGAACACTGAAGCTTTCTTT. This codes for CASSERQGRGNTEAFF.

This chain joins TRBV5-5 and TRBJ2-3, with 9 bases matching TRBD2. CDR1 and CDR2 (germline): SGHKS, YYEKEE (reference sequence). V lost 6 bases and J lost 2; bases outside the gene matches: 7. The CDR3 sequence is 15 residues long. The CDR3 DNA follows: TGTGCCAGCACCCGGCGGGAGGGCTTCACAGATACGCAGTATTTT. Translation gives CASTRREGFTDTQYF.

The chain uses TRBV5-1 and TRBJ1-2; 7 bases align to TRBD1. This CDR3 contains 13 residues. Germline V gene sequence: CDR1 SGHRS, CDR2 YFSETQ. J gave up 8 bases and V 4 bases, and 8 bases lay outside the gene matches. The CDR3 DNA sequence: TGCGCCAGCAGCCGGGACAGCCCCTTAGGCTACACCTTC. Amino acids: CASSRDSPLGYTF.

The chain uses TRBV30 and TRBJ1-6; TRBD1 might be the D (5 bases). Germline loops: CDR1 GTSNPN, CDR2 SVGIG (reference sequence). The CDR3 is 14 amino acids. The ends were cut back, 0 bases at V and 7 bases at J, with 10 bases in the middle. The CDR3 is CAWSVIAGNSPLHF. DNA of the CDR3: TGTGCCTGGAGTGTTATTGCAGGGAATTCACCCCTCCACTTT.

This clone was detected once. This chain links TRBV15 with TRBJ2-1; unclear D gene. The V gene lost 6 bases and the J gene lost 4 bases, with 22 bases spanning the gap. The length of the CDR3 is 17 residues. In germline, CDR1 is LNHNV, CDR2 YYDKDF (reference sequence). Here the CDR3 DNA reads TGTGCCACCAGGCTGGTTAAAGGTGGCAGATTTTACAATGAGCAGTTCTTC. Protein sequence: CATRLVKGGRFYNEQFF.

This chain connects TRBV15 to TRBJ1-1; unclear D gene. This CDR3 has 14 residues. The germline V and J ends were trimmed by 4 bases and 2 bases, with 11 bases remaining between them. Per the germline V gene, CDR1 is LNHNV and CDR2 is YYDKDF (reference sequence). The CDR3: CATSTAFPNTEAFF. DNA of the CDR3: TGTGCCACCAGCACAGCTTTTCCCAACACTGAAGCTTTCTTT.

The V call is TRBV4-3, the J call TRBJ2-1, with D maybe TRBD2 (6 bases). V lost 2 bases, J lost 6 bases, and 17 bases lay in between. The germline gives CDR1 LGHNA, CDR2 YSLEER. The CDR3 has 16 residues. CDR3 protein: CASSQSALASFNEQFF. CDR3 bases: TGCGCCAGCAGCCAATCTGCACTAGCTAGTTTCAATGAGCAGTTCTTC.

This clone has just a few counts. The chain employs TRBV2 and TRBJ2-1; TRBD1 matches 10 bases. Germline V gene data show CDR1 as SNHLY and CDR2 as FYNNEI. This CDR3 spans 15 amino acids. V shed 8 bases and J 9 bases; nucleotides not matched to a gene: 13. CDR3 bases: TGTGCCAGCGGGCGGAATGCCGGGACAGGGGTTGAGCAGTTCTTC. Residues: CASGRNAGTGVEQFF.

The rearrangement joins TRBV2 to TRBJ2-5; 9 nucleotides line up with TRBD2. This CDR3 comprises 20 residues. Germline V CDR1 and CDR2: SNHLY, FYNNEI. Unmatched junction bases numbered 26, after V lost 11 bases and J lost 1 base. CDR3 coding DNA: TGTGCCTCCCGAGGGGAGGGGGAGGTTAGTCTAGCGGGACTCCAAGAGACCCAGTACTTC. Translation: CASRGEGEVSLAGLQETQYF.

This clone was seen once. CDR3 in DNA: TGTGCCAGCTCACCACCGGGGGGTCTAGCGGAGACCCAGTACTTC. Translation gives CASSPPGGLAETQYF. This chain links TRBV18 with TRBJ2-5; the D gene is possibly TRBD2 (6 bases). Trimming stripped 0 bases from V and 5 bases from J, with 13 bases between. Germline lookup yields CDR1 KGHSH and CDR2 LQKENI. This CDR3 is built from 15 residues.

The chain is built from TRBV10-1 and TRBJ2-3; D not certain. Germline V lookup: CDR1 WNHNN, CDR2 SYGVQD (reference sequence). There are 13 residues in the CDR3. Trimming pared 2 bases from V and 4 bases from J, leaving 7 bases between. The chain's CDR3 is CASSEVASDTQYF. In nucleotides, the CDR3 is TGCGCCAGCAGTGAGGTAGCATCAGATACGCAGTATTTT.

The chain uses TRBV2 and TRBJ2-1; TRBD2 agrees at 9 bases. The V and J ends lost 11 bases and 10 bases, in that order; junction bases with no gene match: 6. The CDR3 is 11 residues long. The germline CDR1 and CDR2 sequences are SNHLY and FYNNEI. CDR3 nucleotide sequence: TGTGCCGGACTAGCGTTCGGGGAGCAGTTCTTC. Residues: CAGLAFGEQFF.

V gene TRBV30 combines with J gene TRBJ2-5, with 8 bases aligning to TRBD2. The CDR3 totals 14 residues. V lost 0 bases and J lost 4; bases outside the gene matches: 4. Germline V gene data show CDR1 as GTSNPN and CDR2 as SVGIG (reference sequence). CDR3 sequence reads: CAWSVQSGRETQYF. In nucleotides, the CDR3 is TGTGCCTGGAGTGTACAGAGCGGGAGAGAGACCCAGTACTTC.

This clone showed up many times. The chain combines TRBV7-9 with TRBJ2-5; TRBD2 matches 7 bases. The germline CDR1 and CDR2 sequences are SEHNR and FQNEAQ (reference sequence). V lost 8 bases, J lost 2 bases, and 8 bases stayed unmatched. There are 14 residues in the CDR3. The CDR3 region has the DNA TGTGCCAGCCACCGGGCTAGCGGACAAGAGACCCAGTACTTC. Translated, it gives CASHRASGQETQYF.

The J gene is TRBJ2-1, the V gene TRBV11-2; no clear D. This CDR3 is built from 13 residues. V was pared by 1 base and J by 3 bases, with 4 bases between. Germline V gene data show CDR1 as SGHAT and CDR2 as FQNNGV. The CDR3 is CASSLGGYNEQFF. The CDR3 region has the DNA TGTGCCAGCAGCTTAGGGGGCTACAATGAGCAGTTCTTC.

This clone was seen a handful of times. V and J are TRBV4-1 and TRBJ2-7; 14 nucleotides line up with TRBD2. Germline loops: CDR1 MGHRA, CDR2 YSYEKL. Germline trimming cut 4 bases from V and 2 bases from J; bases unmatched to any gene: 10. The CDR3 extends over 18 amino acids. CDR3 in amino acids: CASSRGTSGRTSTYEQYF. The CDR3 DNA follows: TGCGCCAGCAGCCGCGGGACTAGCGGGAGAACGTCTACCTACGAGCAGTACTTC.

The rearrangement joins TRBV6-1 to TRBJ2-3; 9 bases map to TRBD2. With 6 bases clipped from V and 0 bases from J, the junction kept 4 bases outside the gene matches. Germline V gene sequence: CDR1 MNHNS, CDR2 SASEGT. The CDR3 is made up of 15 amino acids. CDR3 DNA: TGTGCCAGCAGGCCACTAGCGGGTAGCACAGATACGCAGTATTTT. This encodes CASRPLAGSTDTQYF.

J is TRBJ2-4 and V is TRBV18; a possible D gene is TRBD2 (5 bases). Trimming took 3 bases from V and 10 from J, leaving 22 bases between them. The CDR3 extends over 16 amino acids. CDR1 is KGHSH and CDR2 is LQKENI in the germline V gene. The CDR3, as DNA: TGTGCCAGCTCACCCGAAATTTTGCGGGCGGGCGTGATTCAGTACTTC. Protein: CASSPEILRAGVIQYF.

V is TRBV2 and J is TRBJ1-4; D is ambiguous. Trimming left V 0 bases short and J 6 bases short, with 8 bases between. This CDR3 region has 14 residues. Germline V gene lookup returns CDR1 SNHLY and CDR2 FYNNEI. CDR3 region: CASSEASAYEKLFF. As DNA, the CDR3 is TGTGCCAGCAGTGAAGCGTCAGCATATGAAAAACTGTTTTTT.

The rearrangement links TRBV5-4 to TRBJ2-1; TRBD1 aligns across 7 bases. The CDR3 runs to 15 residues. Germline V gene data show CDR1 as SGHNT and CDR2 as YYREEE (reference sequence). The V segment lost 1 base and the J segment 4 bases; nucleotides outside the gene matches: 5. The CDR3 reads CASSLSGQRYNEQFF. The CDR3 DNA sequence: TGTGCCAGCAGCTTGTCGGGACAGCGTTACAATGAGCAGTTCTTC.

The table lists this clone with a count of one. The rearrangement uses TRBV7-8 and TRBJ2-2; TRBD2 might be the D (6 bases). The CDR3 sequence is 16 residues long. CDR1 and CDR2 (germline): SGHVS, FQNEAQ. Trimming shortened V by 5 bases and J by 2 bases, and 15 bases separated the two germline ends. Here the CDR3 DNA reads TGTGCCAGCAGCATTAGGGGAGGTCCAAACACCGGGGAGCTGTTTTTT. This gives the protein CASSIRGGPNTGELFF. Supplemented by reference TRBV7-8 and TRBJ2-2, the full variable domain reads GAGVSQSPRYKVAKRGQDVALRCDPISGHVSLFWYQQALGQGPEFLTYFQNEAQLDKSGLPSDRFFAERPEGSVSTLKIQRTQQEDSAVYLCASSIRGGPNTGELFFGEGSRLTVL.

CDR3 DNA sequence: TGTGCCAGCAGTGAATTCTGGGGTACCGGCTACACCTTC. Protein sequence: CASSEFWGTGYTF. V is TRBV2 and J is TRBJ1-2; D is uncertain. The germline gives CDR1 SNHLY, CDR2 FYNNEI. V lost 2 bases and J lost 8, with 12 bases in between. This CDR3 has 13 amino acids.

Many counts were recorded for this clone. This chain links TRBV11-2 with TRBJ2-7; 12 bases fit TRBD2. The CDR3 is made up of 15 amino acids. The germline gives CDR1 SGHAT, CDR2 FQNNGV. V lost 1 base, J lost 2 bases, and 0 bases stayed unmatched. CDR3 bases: TGTGCCAGCAGCTTAGCTAGCGGGAGGGCCTACGAGCAGTACTTC. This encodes CASSLASGRAYEQYF.

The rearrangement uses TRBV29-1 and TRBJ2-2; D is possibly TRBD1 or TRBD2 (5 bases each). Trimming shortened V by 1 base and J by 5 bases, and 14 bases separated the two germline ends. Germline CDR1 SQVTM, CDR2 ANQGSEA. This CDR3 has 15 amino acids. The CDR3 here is CSVEAGTRRTGELFF. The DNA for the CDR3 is TGCAGCGTTGAAGCTGGGACGAGAAGGACCGGGGAGCTGTTTTTT.

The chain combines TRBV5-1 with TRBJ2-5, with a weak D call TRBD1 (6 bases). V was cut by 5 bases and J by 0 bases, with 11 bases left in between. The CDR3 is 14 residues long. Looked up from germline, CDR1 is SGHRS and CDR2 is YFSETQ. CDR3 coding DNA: TGCGCCAGCAGTTTTAGGGGGTACCAAGAGACCCAGTACTTC. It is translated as CASSFRGYQETQYF.

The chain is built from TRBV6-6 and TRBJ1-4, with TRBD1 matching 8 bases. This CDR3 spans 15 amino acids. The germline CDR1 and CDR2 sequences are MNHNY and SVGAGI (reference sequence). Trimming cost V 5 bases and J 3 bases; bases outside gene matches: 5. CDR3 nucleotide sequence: TGTGCCAGCAGTACCGGGGACAGGTCTAATGAAAAACTGTTTTTT. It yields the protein CASSTGDRSNEKLFF.

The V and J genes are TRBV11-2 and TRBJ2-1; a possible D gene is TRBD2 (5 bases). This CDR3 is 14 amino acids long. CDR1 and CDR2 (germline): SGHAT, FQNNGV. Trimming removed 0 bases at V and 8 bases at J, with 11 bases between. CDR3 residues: CASSLDPGYDEQFF. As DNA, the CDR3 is TGTGCCAGCAGCTTAGATCCGGGGTACGATGAGCAGTTCTTC.

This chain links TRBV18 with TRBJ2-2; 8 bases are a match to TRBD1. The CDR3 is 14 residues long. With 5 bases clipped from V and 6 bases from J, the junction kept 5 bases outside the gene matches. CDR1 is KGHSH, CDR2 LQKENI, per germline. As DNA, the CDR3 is TGTGCCAGCTCAGCGCAGGGGGCCTCCGGGGAGCTGTTTTTT. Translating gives CASSAQGASGELFF. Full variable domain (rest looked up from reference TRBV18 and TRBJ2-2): NAGVMQNPRHLVRRRGQEARLRCSPMKGHSHVYWYRQLPEEGLKFMVYLQKENIIDESGMPKERFSAEFPKEGPSILRIQQVVRGDSAAYFCASSAQGASGELFFGEGSRLTVL.